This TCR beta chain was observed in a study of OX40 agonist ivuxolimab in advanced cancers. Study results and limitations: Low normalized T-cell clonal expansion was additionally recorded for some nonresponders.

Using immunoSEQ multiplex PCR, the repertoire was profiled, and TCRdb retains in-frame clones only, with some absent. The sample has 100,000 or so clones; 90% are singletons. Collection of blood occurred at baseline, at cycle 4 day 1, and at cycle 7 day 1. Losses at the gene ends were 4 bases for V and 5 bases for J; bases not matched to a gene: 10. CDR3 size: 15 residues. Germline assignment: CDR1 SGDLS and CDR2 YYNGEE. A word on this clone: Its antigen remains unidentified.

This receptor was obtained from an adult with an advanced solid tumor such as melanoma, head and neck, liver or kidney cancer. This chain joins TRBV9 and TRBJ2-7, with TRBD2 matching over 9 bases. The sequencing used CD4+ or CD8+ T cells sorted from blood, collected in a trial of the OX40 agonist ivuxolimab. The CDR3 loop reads CASSLAAGGSHEQYF. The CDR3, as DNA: TGTGCCAGCAGCCTCGCCGCGGGGGGGAGTCACGAGCAGTACTTC.